Here is one T cell receptor (beta chain) with its context. No antigen is known for it. Reverse transcribing all isolated RNA meant expressed TCRB transcripts were sequenced. Naive, central memory and regulatory T cell samples came to a mean of about 3.9 million reads. Only in-frame clones appear in the TCRdb table, and some are missing; sequencing was by immunoSEQ multiplex PCR. Of about 650,000 clones listed, around 12% are singletons. This CDR3 comprises 14 residues. The V segment lost 7 bases and the J segment 3 bases; nucleotides outside the gene matches: 9. Germline V CDR1 and CDR2: MNHNS, SASEGT. This entry is derived from a study of beta chain features in type 1 diabetes. Study-level information: Sorted cell examination encompassed roughly 110,000,000 cells across all samples. General observations from the study: The naive, central memory and Treg TCRB repertoires showed an apparent similarity that was greater among patients than among healthy donors. Across all four CD4+ subsets, people with type 1 diabetes showed modestly shorter TCRB CDR3s.

Sequencing was done on a sample of naive CD4+ T cells from blood. The clonotype originates from a young man with type 1 diabetes. The V gene is TRBV6-1, the J gene TRBJ2-7, with 7 bases matching TRBD1. The CDR3 spells CASNFKTGFYEQYF. For the CDR3, the DNA is TGTGCCAGCAACTTCAAGACAGGGTTCTACGAGCAGTACTTC.